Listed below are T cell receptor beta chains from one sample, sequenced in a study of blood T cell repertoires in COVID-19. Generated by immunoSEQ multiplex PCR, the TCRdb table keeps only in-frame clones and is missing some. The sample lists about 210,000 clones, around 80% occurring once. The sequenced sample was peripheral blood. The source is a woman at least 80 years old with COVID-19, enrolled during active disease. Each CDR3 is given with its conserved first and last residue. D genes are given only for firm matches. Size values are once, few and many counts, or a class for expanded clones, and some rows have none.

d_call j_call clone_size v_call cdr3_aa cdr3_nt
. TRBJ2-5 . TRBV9 CASSVAGIPGETQYF TGTGCCAGCAGCGTAGCCGGGATCCCCGGGGAGACCCAGTACTTC
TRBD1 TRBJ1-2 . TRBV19 CASSIEGQGGGYTF TGTGCCAGTAGTATAGAGGGACAGGGAGGAGGCTACACCTTC
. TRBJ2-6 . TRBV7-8 CASSHRRVSGANVLTF TGTGCCAGCAGCCACCGCCGCGTCTCTGGGGCCAACGTCCTGACTTTC
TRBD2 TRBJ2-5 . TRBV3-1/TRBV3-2 CASSQEGLAGGRGWETQYF TGTGCCAGCAGCCAAGAGGGTCTAGCGGGGGGTCGGGGATGGGAGACCCAGTACTTC
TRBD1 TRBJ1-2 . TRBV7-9 CASSLTGGVGYTF TGTGCCAGCAGCCTTACAGGGGGCGTAGGCTACACCTTC
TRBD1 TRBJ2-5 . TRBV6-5 CASRSGGDLETQYF TGTGCCAGCAGGTCAGGGGGCGATTTGGAGACCCAGTACTTC
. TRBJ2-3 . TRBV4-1 CASSQEPAGPSTDTQYF TGCGCCAGCAGCCAGGAGCCAGCGGGCCCTAGCACAGATACGCAGTATTTT
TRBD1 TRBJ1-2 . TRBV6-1 CASSEHTGVANYGYTF TGTGCCAGCAGTGAACACACAGGGGTAGCTAACTATGGCTACACCTTC
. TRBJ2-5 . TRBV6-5 CASSPTGMETQYF TGTGCCAGCAGTCCTACAGGGATGGAGACCCAGTACTTC
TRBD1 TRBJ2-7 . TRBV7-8 CASSSVGQAYF TGTGCCAGCAGCTCTGTGGGACAGGCGTACTTC
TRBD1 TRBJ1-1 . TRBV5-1 CASSEDGRQGFTEAFF TGCGCCAGCAGCGAAGACGGTCGACAGGGGTTCACTGAAGCTTTCTTT
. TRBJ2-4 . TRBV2 CASREGGPNIQYF TGTGCCAGCAGGGAAGGGGGGCCAAACATTCAGTACTTC
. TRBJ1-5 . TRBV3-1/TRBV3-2 CASSQEHSSNQPQHF TGTGCCAGCAGCCAAGAGCACAGCAGCAATCAGCCCCAGCATTTT
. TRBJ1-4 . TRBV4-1 CASSQRGEKLFF TGCGCCAGCAGCCAAAGAGGTGAAAAACTGTTTTTT
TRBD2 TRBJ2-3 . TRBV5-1 CASSPPGLAGPRDTQYF TGCGCCAGCAGCCCCCCGGGACTAGCGGGGCCGAGGGATACGCAGTATTTT
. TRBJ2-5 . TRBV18 CASSPGLQETQYF TGTGCCAGCTCACCGGGACTTCAAGAGACCCAGTACTTC
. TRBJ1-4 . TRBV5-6 CASSQKKTAGNEKLFF TGTGCCAGCAGCCAAAAGAAGACAGCCGGGAATGAAAAACTGTTTTTT
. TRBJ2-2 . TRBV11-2 CASSFSAGELFF TGTGCCAGCAGCTTCTCCGCCGGGGAGCTGTTTTTT
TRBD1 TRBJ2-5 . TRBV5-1 CASSLGQGMQWETQYF TGCGCCAGCAGCTTGGGACAGGGGATGCAGTGGGAGACCCAGTACTTC
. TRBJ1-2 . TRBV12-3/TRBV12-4 CASSLDRERGYTF TGTGCCAGCAGTTTAGACAGGGAGCGTGGCTACACCTTC
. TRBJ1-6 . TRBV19 CASSATYNSPLHF TGTGCCAGTAGTGCCACTTATAATTCACCCCTCCACTTT
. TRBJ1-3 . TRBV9 CASSDQFQGSGNTIYF TGTGCCAGCAGCGATCAATTCCAGGGATCCGGAAACACCATATATTTT
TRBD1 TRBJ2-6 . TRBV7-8 CASSLVRGQNPGANVLTF TGTGCCAGCAGCCTTGTCAGGGGGCAAAACCCTGGGGCCAACGTCCTGACTTTC
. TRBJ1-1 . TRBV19 CASSNGRANTEAFF TGTGCCAGTAGTAACGGCAGGGCGAACACTGAAGCTTTCTTT
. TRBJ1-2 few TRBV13 CASSWRANYGYTF TGTGCCAGCAGCTGGCGGGCTAACTATGGCTACACCTTC
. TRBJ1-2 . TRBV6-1 CASSERGVGGYTF TGTGCCAGCAGTGAACGGGGTGTAGGTGGCTACACCTTC
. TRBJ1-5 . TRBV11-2 CASSLDSSRQPQHF TGTGCCAGCAGCTTAGATTCTAGCAGGCAGCCCCAGCATTTT
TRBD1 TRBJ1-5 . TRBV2 CASRGQGSGMPQHF TGTGCCAGCAGGGGACAGGGGTCGGGGATGCCCCAGCATTTT
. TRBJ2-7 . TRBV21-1 CASSRRGEGRLAETYEQYF TGTGCCAGCAGCCGGAGGGGGGAGGGCAGGCTAGCGGAAACCTACGAGCAGTACTTC
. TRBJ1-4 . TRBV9 CASSPKPVREPNEKLFF TGTGCCAGCAGCCCCAAACCGGTCAGGGAACCTAATGAAAAACTGTTTTTT
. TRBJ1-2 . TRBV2 CASSVLWGAGYTF TGTGCCAGCAGTGTCCTCTGGGGAGCCGGCTACACCTTC
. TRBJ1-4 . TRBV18 CASSTEQGSNEKLFF TGTGCCAGCTCAACCGAACAGGGTAGCAATGAAAAACTGTTTTTT
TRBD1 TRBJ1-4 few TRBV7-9 CASSLGTGSFEKLFF TGTGCCAGCAGCTTAGGGACAGGGTCATTCGAAAAACTGTTTTTT
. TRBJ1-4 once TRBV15 CATSRGPRTYNEKLFF TGTGCCACCAGCAGAGGTCCCAGGACTTACAATGAAAAACTGTTTTTT
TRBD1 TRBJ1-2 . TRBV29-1 CSVGRGQGAHGYTF TGCAGCGTTGGTCGGGGACAGGGGGCTCATGGCTACACCTTC
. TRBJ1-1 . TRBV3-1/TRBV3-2 CASSRGTEAFF TGTGCCAGCAGCCGAGGAACTGAAGCTTTCTTT
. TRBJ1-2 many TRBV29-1 CTTSGYTF TGCACTACGAGTGGCTACACCTTC